The subject of this entry is one T cell receptor (beta chain). What it binds is not known. This record belongs to a study of cytomegalovirus exposure and HLA in healthy donors. Study as a whole: Membership in the Caucasian-associated ancestry cluster was found for 81% of nearly 400 genotyped donors. Findings and caveats of the study: There were some public TCRs occurring in many donors, but most TCR sequences were rare. A later analysis linked a missense DCLRE1C variant to TCR beta V- and J-gene trimming. Several of the most significant clusters were apparently associated with common viral pathogens in a later analysis.

The CDR3 is 14 amino acids. V trimming: 5 bases; J trimming: 5 bases; junction bases outside the gene matches: 6. Germline-derived CDR1 and CDR2 are SGHNT and YENEEA. PCR primers comprised 60 Vbeta and 13 Jbeta primers. Clones were read by immunoSEQ multiplex PCR, and TCRdb kept only the in-frame ones, dropping some. The sample has tens of thousands of clones, about 80% seen once. The TCR sequence derives from a man aged 45-65 years in good health and CMV-seronegative. The chain combines TRBV11-3 with TRBJ1-1, with 9 positions matching TRBD1. Sequencing was done on a sample of PBMCs. As DNA, the CDR3 is TGTGCCAGCAGCGCACAGGGGGCGCAGACTGAAGCTTTCTTT. It specifies CASSAQGAQTEAFF.